Given below is one TCR beta chain in context. Its antigen is still unknown. The PCR was carried out with 60 Vbeta primers and 13 Jbeta primers. Sequencing used immunoSEQ multiplex PCR; TCRdb keeps in-frame clones, though not all of them. The table includes 170,000 or so clones, about 86% detected once. With 5 bases clipped from V and 2 bases from J, the junction kept 8 bases outside the gene matches. The CDR3 is 15 residues long. Germline-derived CDR1 and CDR2 are MNHNS and SASEGT. The sample originates from a study of cytomegalovirus exposure and HLA in healthy donors. Whole-study findings and limits: A prior analysis recorded that most TCR beta V segments were productive about 87% or about 30% of the time. Later analysis identified about 18,000 TCR beta sequences associated with HLA alleles, using a false discovery rate threshold of 0.05.

The source material was PBMCs. The rearrangement links TRBV6-1 to TRBJ2-7; 8 nucleotides line up with TRBD1. This sequence originates from a woman in her thirties in good health and CMV-seronegative. The CDR3 sequence is CASSLFRDRTYEQYF. The CDR3 nucleotides are TGTGCCAGCAGTTTATTCCGGGACAGGACCTACGAGCAGTACTTC.